This passage covers 14 T cell receptor beta chains from one sample sequenced in a study of OX40 agonist ivuxolimab in advanced cancers. The assay was immunoSEQ multiplex PCR, and TCRdb's table has in-frame clones only and misses some. Here the sample spans over 40,000 clones, around 82% being singletons. Source: CD4+ or CD8+ T cells sorted from blood, taken in a trial of the OX40 agonist ivuxolimab. The origin of the receptors is an adult with an advanced solid tumor such as melanoma, head and neck, liver or kidney cancer.

As DNA, the CDR3 is TGTGCCAGCAGTTCGGACTACAGGGGATCGGTTGGCTACACCTTC. Its translation is CASSSDYRGSVGYTF. The V gene is TRBV6-5, the J gene TRBJ1-2; 7 nucleotides align to TRBD1. CDR3 length equals 15 residues. The junction had 12 bases not matched to a gene; V was cut back by 4 bases and J by 7 bases. The germline CDR1 and CDR2 sequences are MNHEY and SVGAGI.

The V gene is TRBV25-1, the J gene TRBJ1-2; the D gene is possibly TRBD1 (5 bases). The germline V gene has CDR1 MGHDK and CDR2 SYGVNS. The CDR3 extends over 17 amino acids. Trimming stripped 4 bases from V and 5 bases from J, with 23 bases between. The CDR3 region is CASSASQWGLRTYGYTF. The CDR3 nucleotides are TGTGCCAGCAGTGCATCACAGTGGGGACTCAGAACTTATGGCTACACCTTC.

With respect to this clone: A read error may produce the germline difference seen at one junction end. The chain is built from TRBV2 and TRBJ1-1, with D perhaps matching TRBD1 (5 bases). CDR1 is SNHLY, CDR2 FYNNEI, per germline. The CDR3 is made up of 14 amino acids. The CDR3 loop is CASTTGGGNAEAFF. The CDR3 nucleotides read TGTGCCAGCACCACCGGGGGGGGGAACGCTGAAGCTTTCTTT.

This chain joins TRBV5-1 and TRBJ1-1; D is undetermined. CDR3 length equals 13 residues. Germline values: CDR1 SGHRS, CDR2 YFSETQ. Trimming took 2 bases from V and 0 from J, leaving 5 bases between them. DNA of the CDR3: TGCGCCAGCAGCTTTGTATTGAACACTGAAGCTTTCTTT. Amino acids: CASSFVLNTEAFF.

This sequence joins TRBV7-9 and TRBJ1-2; D perhaps matches TRBD1 (6 bases). Germline assignment: CDR1 SEHNR and CDR2 FQNEAQ (reference sequence). Trimming pared 5 bases from V and 5 bases from J, leaving 21 bases between. This CDR3 spans 16 amino acids. In DNA form, the CDR3 reads TGTGCCAGCAGCCCGCGTTGGAGGACAGCGGAATATGGCTACACCTTC. The encoded protein is CASSPRWRTAEYGYTF. Full variable domain (missing parts from reference TRBV7-9 and TRBJ1-2): DTGVSQNPRHKITKRGQNVTFRCDPISEHNRLYWYRQTLGQGPEFLTYFQNEAQLEKSRLLSDRFSAERPKGSFSTLEIQRTEQGDSAMYLCASSPRWRTAEYGYTFGSGTRLTVV.

This clone was picked up one time. The chain couples TRBV27 to TRBJ2-1, with 10 positions matching TRBD2. Looked up from germline, CDR1 is MNHEY and CDR2 is SMNVEV (reference sequence). The CDR3 is 14 amino acids. Unmatched junction bases numbered 9, after V lost 6 bases and J lost 10 bases. CDR3 nucleotides: TGTGCCAGCAGGTCGTTAGCGGGGGGAGGAGAGCAGTTCTTC. Translated: CASRSLAGGGEQFF.

The rearrangement links TRBV5-6 to TRBJ2-2, with D perhaps matching TRBD1 (6 bases). The CDR3 totals 14 residues. V lost 0 bases and J 6 bases, leaving 9 bases between the germline ends. Germline V gene data show CDR1 as SGHDT and CDR2 as YYEEEE. The CDR3 DNA reads as TGTGCCAGCAGCTTGGGGGCAGGGGCCGGGGAGCTGTTTTTT. Its protein product is CASSLGAGAGELFF.

About this clone: It is likely a read error, because the conserved phenylalanine at the end of the CDR3 is missing. This sequence joins TRBV19 and TRBJ1-2; D perhaps matches TRBD1 (6 bases). V lost 3 bases, J lost 2 bases, and 10 bases lay in between. CDR1 LNHDA and CDR2 SQIVND come from the germline V gene (reference sequence). The CDR3 loop spans 14 amino acids. The CDR3 sequence is CASSITGANYGYTL. Here the CDR3 DNA reads TGTGCCAGTAGTATTACGGGGGCGAACTATGGCTACACCCTC.

This chain links TRBV6-1 with TRBJ1-6, with a weak D call TRBD1 (5 bases). In germline, CDR1 is MNHNS, CDR2 SASEGT. The CDR3 extends over 15 amino acids. Trimming removed 1 base at V and 9 bases at J, with 13 bases between. The CDR3 is CASSEVALGGSPLHF. For the CDR3, the DNA is TGTGCCAGCAGTGAAGTGGCCCTGGGGGGTTCACCCCTCCACTTT.

The chain combines TRBV19 with TRBJ1-2, with a tentative D call TRBD1 (5 bases). CDR3 length: 11 residues. Trimming pared 5 bases from V and 9 bases from J, leaving 10 bases between. CDR1 and CDR2 (germline): LNHDA, SQIVND (reference sequence). The CDR3: CASSSGERYTF. The CDR3 DNA sequence: TGTGCCAGTAGTTCGGGGGAGCGCTACACCTTC.

V is TRBV18 and J is TRBJ1-1, with no clear D. Between the trimmed V and J ends, which lost 2 bases and 1 base, there was a span of 5 bases. This CDR3 has 13 residues. Germline V gives CDR1 KGHSH, CDR2 LQKENI. The CDR3 spells CASSPGSNTEAFF. Written as DNA, the CDR3 is TGTGCCAGCTCACCAGGGTCGAACACTGAAGCTTTCTTT.

The CDR3 sequence is CASSDRTGLTGELFF. CDR3 sequence (DNA): TGTGCCAGCAGCGACAGGACAGGGCTAACCGGGGAGCTGTTTTTT. This rearrangement joins TRBV11-1 to TRBJ2-2; TRBD1 matches 8 bases. The trim removed 5 bases at V and 5 bases at J, leaving 7 bases unmatched. Germline V gene lookup returns CDR1 SGHAT and CDR2 FQDESV (reference sequence). The CDR3 consists of 15 residues.

This chain uses TRBV2 with TRBJ1-5; 7 nucleotides match TRBD1. Unmatched junction bases numbered 8, after V lost 5 bases and J lost 4 bases. The germline V gene encodes CDR1 SNHLY and CDR2 FYNNEI. The CDR3 contains 15 residues. CDR3 protein: CASSPRQGGNQPQHF. The CDR3 DNA sequence: TGTGCCAGCAGTCCGCGACAGGGCGGGAATCAGCCCCAGCATTTT. The full variable domain, completed using reference TRBV2 and TRBJ1-5, is EPEVTQTPSHQVTQMGQEVILRCVPISNHLYFYWYRQILGQKVEFLVSFYNNEISEKSEIFDDQFSVERPDGSNFTLKIRSTKLEDSAMYFCASSPRQGGNQPQHFGDGTRLSIL.

The chain couples TRBV9 to TRBJ2-1; TRBD1 aligns across 7 bases. V lost 0 bases and J lost 5; bases outside the gene matches: 5. This CDR3 spans 15 amino acids. Looked up from germline, CDR1 is SGDLS and CDR2 is YYNGEE. The CDR3: CASSVGAGGNNEQFF. The CDR3, as DNA: TGTGCCAGCAGCGTAGGGGCAGGGGGAAACAATGAGCAGTTCTTC.